The clone carrying this T cell receptor (beta chain) was seen many times. The antigen remains undetermined. Using quantitative 5'-RACE with molecular barcodes, the authors made TCR beta libraries. TCRdb reprocessed the 5' RACE reads with MiXCR, giving one entry per CDR3 protein. The sample lists a few hundred thousand distinct CDR3 sequences, roughly 13% occurring once. CDR3 length: 14 residues. V shed 3 bases and J shed 2 bases, with 10 bases lying between them. The data stem from a study of CD8 T cells in ankylosing spondylitis. Broader study findings: Seemingly characteristic of ankylosing spondylitis blood was a TCR beta motif consisting of about 8 highly homologous variants.

The TCR sequence derives from a male donor with ankylosing spondylitis. The material sequenced was blood, either unsorted or a sorted T cell fraction (not recorded which). The V call is TRBV12-3 or TRBV12-4, the J call TRBJ1-1; no clear D gene. CDR3 coding DNA: TGTGCCAGCAGTTTGGGCAGAATTAACACTGAAGCTTTCTTT. Translating gives CASSLGRINTEAFF.